The present T cell receptor (beta chain) was sequenced within a study of blood T cell repertoires in COVID-19. Overall study: Sites in the United States, Italy and Spain provided acute and convalescent COVID-19 samples. PBMCs, B-cell-depleted T cells, or T cells were the source of the cDNA or gDNA that made up the material.

Authors' processing steps: The authors estimated nucleated cell counts from reference gene primer amplification. Some clones are missing from TCRdb's copy, which holds only in-frame ones; the method was immunoSEQ multiplex PCR. For V, J and clone size, that table is used; D and trimming come from the DNA. The table records roughly 200,000 clones, around four fifths of them present only once. The J segment lost 5 bases and the V segment lost 4 bases, leaving 6 bases of the junction unmatched. Germline loops: CDR1 MNHEY, CDR2 SVGAGI. This CDR3 region has 14 residues. V gene TRBV6-5 combines with J gene TRBJ2-7; 9 nucleotides line up with TRBD1. The specimen was peripheral blood. The TCR was taken from a woman at least 80 years old with active or convalescent COVID-19. The CDR3 DNA is TGTGCCAGCAGTTGGGGGACAGGGCAACACGAGCAGTACTTC. It is translated as CASSWGTGQHEQYF.